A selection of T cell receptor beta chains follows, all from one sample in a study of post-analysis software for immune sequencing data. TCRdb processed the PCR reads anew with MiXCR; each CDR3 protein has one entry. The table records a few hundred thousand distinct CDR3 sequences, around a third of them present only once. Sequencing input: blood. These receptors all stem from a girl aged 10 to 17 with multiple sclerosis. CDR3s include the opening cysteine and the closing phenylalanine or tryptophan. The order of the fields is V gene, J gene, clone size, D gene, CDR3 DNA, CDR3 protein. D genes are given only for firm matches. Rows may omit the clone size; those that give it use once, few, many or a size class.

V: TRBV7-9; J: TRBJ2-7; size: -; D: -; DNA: TGTGCCAGCAGCTTAGATCTGGGACGTACCTACGAGCAGTACTTC; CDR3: CASSLDLGRTYEQYF
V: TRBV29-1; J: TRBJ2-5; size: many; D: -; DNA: TGCAGCGTTGAGGGCGAGACCCAGTACTTC; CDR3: CSVEGETQYF
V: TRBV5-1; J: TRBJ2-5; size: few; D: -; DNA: TGCGCCAGCAGCTTGGAAGGCGGTCATCAAGAGACCCAGTACTTC; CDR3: CASSLEGGHQETQYF
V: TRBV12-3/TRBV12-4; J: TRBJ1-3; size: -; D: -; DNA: TGTGCCAGCACCGTTGAGCGGCCTGGAAACACCATATATTTT; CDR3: CASTVERPGNTIYF
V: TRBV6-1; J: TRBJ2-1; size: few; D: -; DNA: TGTGCCAGCAGCCAAGCGGCGATGGGGGGCGTAGACAATGAGCAGTTCTTC; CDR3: CASSQAAMGGVDNEQFF
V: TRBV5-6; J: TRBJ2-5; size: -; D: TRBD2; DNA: TGTGCCAGCAGCCCGAGCGGGGGCCTAGGGGAGACCCAGTACTTC; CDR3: CASSPSGGLGETQYF
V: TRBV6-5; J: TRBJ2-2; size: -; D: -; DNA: TGTGCCAGCAGCACCGGCCCGAACACCGGGGAGCTGTTTTTT; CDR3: CASSTGPNTGELFF
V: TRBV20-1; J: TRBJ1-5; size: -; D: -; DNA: TGCAGTGCTAGAGACGGTTTAGGTCAGCCCCAGCATTTT; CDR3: CSARDGLGQPQHF
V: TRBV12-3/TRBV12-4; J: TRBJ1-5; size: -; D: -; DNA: TGTGCCAGCAGTTTAGCTGGCCCGACCGGCAATCAGCCCCAGCATTTT; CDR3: CASSLAGPTGNQPQHF
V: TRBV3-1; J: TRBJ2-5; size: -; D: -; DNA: TGTGCCAGCAGCCACCCGGGACTGACCCAAGAGACCCAGTACTTC; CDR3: CASSHPGLTQETQYF
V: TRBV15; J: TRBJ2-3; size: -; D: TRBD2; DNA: TGTGCCACCAGTAACTCTTGGCGGGGGGGCCCGTCAGGCACAGATACGCAGTATTTT; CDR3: CATSNSWRGGPSGTDTQYF
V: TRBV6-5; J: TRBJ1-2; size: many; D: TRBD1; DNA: TGTGCCAGCACTCGATCCGGGACAGAGAACTATGGCTACACCTTC; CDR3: CASTRSGTENYGYTF
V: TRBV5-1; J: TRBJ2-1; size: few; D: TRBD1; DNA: TGCGCCAGCAGCCAAGGGACAGGCAATGAGCAGTTCTTC; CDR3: CASSQGTGNEQFF
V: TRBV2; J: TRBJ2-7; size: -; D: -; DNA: TGTGCCAGCAGTGAATTAAGGAGGCAGTACTTC; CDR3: CASSELRRQYF
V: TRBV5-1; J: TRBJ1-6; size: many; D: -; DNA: TGCGCCAGCAGCCCGACCGGGGGGAATTCACCCCTCCACTTT; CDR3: CASSPTGGNSPLHF
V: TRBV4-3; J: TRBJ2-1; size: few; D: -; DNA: TGCGCCAGCAGCCCCTTGAGGGGGGCCTACAATGAGCAGTTCTTC; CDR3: CASSPLRGAYNEQFF
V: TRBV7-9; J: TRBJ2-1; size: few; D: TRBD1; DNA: TGTGCCAGCAGCTTATCCCCGTCCCAGGGGGTCAATGAGCAGTTCTTC; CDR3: CASSLSPSQGVNEQFF
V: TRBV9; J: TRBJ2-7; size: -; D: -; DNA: TGTGCCAGCAGCCCCGCCCGAGACACCCGAGTGGTGGAGCAGTACTTC; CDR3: CASSPARDTRVVEQYF
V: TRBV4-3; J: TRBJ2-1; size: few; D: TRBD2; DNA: TGCGCCAGCAGCCGCCTCCCTAGCGGGGGGGCGGACAATGAGCAGTTCTTC; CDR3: CASSRLPSGGADNEQFF
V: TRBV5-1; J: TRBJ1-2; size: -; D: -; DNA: TGCGCCAGCACCGGTATCGAGGGCTATGGCTACACCTTC; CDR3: CASTGIEGYGYTF
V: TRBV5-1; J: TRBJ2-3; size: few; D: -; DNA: TGCGCCAGCAGCTTGTTCGACCCTAGCACAGATACGCAGTATTTT; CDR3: CASSLFDPSTDTQYF
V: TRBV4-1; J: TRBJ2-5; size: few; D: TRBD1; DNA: TGCGCCAGCAGCCAACGGACAGGGATTGAGACCCAGTACTTC; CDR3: CASSQRTGIETQYF
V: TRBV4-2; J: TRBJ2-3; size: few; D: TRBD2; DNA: TGTGCCAGCAGCCGCGGGGGGGCCCCCGGCACAGATACGCAGTATTTT; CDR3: CASSRGGAPGTDTQYF
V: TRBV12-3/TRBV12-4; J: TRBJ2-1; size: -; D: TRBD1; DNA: TGTGCCAGCAGTATAACAGGGGGCAACTACAATGAGCAGTTCTTC; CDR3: CASSITGGNYNEQFF
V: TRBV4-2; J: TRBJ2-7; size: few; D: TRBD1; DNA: TGTGCCAGCAGCCAAGCGCAACAGGGGGCGCAAGAGCAGTACTTC; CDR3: CASSQAQQGAQEQYF
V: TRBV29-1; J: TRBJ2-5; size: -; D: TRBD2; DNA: TGCAGCGTTGATGGGGAGCGGGGGGCCTGGGAGACCCAGTACTTC; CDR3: CSVDGERGAWETQYF
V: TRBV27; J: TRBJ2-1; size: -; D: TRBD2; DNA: TGTGCCAGCAGTTGGAGCGGGGGGTACAATGAGCAGTTCTTC; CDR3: CASSWSGGYNEQFF
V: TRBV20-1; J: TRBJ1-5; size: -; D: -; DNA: TGCAGTGCTAGAGATAACAGTGGCGTGTGTCAGCCCCAGCATTTT; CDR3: CSARDNSGVCQPQHF
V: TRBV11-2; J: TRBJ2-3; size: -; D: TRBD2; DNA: TGTGCCAGCCGGCCCAGCGGGGGCACAGATACGCAGTATTTT; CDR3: CASRPSGGTDTQYF
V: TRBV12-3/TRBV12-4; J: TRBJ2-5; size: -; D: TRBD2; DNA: TGTGCCAGCAGTTTCGGCGGGGGGTCACAAGAGACCCAGTACTTC; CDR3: CASSFGGGSQETQYF
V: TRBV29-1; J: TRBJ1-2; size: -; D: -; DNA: TGCAGCGTTGGGGCAGGGGCCTATGGCTACACCTTC; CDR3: CSVGAGAYGYTF
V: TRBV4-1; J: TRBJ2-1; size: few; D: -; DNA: TGCGCCAGCAGCCCTCCCCCCTTCAACAATGAGCAGTTCTTC; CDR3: CASSPPPFNNEQFF
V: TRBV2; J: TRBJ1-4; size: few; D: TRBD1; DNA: TGTGCCAGCAGCCCGGACAGGGAAGAAGAAAAACTGTTTTTT; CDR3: CASSPDREEEKLFF
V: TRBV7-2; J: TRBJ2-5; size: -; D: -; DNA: TGTGCCAGCAGCTTATCGGGGCAAACACGGGACAATGAGCAGTACTTC; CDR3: CASSLSGQTRDNEQYF
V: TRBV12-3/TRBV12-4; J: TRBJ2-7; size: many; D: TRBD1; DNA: TGTGCCAGCAGCACGGGACAGCCTTACGAGCAGTACTTC; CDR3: CASSTGQPYEQYF
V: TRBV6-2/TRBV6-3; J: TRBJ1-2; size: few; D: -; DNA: TGTGCCAGCAGTGCGGAAAGACACAGCTATGGCTACACCTTC; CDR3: CASSAERHSYGYTF
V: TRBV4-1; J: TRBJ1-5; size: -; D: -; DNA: TGCGCCAGCAGCCAACGGTATTTACAGGGATCAGGGCAGCCCCAGCATTTT; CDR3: CASSQRYLQGSGQPQHF
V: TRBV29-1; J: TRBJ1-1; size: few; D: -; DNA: TGCAGCGTTGTCCGGGCTATGACTGAAGCTTTCTTT; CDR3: CSVVRAMTEAFF